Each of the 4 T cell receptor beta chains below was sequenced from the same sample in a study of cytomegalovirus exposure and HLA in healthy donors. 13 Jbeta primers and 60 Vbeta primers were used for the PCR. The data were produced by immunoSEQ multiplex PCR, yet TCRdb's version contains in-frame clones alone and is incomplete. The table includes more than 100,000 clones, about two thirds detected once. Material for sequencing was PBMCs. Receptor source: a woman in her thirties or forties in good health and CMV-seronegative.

The CDR3 loop is CASSQQGEHEKLFF. CDR3 coding DNA: TGTGCCAGCAGCCAACAGGGGGAGCATGAAAAACTGTTTTTT. The V call is TRBV7-9, the J call TRBJ1-4, with 8 bases that match TRBD1. Germline loops: CDR1 SEHNR, CDR2 FQNEAQ (reference sequence). V shed 5 bases, J shed 6 bases, and the junction held 5 bases outside the gene matches. This CDR3 contains 14 residues.

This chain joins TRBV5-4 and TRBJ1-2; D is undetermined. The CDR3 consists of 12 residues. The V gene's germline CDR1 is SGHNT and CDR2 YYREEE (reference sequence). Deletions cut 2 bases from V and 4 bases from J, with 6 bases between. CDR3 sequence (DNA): TGTGCCAGCAGCTTTCCCGGCTATGGCTACACCTTC. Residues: CASSFPGYGYTF.

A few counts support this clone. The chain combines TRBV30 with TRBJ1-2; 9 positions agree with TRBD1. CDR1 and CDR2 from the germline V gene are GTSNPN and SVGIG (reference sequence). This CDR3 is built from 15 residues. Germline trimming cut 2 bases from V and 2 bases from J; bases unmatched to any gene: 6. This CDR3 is CAWSHRGRGNYGYTF. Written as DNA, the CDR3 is TGTGCCTGGAGTCACAGGGGGCGAGGGAACTATGGCTACACCTTC.

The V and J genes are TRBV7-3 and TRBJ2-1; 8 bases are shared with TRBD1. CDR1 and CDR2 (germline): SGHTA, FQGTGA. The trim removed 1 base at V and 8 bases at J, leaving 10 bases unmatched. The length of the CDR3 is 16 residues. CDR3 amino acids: CASSLKRAGGNHEQFF. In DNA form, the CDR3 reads TGTGCCAGCAGCTTAAAGAGGGCAGGGGGCAACCATGAGCAGTTCTTC.